These 23 T cell receptor beta chains came from one sample sequenced in a study of early T cells in non-severe SARS-CoV-2 infection. One entry per CDR3 protein results from TCRdb running MiXCR on the 5' RACE reads. The table includes 20,000 to 25,000 distinct CDR3 sequences, more than 3.5% detected once. The sample comprised whole blood. The receptor source for this set is an adult who was a healthcare worker with PCR-confirmed SARS-CoV-2 infection or an uninfected control (not recorded which).

V is TRBV18 and J is TRBJ2-1, with no clear D. From germline, CDR1 is KGHSH and CDR2 LQKENI. The CDR3 is 12 residues long. V was shortened by 8 bases and J by 5 bases, with 10 bases between the two germline ends. CDR3 region: CASPDTNNEQFF. The DNA for the CDR3 is TGTGCCAGCCCCGACACCAACAATGAGCAGTTCTTC.

The sample holds many counts of this clonotype. This sequence joins TRBV7-2 and TRBJ2-3; D is undetermined. The CDR3 has 16 amino acids. Trimming stripped 2 bases from V and 2 bases from J, with 14 bases between. Germline lookup yields CDR1 SGHTA and CDR2 FQGNSA. The CDR3 DNA follows: TGTGCCAGCAGCTTATTAGGGCCCCTTACCACAGATACGCAGTATTTT. It translates to CASSLLGPLTTDTQYF.

The sample holds a few counts of this clonotype. This chain joins TRBV18 and TRBJ2-1, with D possibly matching TRBD2 (6 bases). V was trimmed by 3 bases and J by 5 bases, leaving 14 bases between them. The length of the CDR3 is 15 residues. CDR1 and CDR2 from the germline V gene are KGHSH and LQKENI. CDR3 in amino acids: CASSPSGGGDNEQFF. For the CDR3, the DNA is TGTGCCAGCTCACCCTCGGGCGGAGGGGACAATGAGCAGTTCTTC.

The sample holds many counts of this clonotype. This chain uses TRBV7-8 with TRBJ1-5; no reliable D call. Germline values: CDR1 SGHVS, CDR2 FQNEAQ. CDR3 length equals 12 residues. The germline V and J ends were trimmed by 1 base and 7 bases, with 5 bases remaining between them. The CDR3 DNA reads TGTGCCAGCAGCTTAGTGGGGCAGCCCCAGCATTTT. This translates into CASSLVGQPQHF.

This clonotype was seen ten or more times. The J gene is TRBJ2-5, the V gene TRBV29-1; D perhaps matches TRBD1 (7 bases). Germline-derived CDR1 and CDR2 are SQVTM and ANQGSEA. The CDR3 runs to 13 residues. Trimming cost V 7 bases and J 3 bases, with 15 bases left between them. This CDR3 is CSAWTGGEETQYF. CDR3 bases: TGCAGCGCGTGGACAGGAGGGGAAGAGACCCAGTACTTC.

V and J are TRBV4-2 and TRBJ1-6, with D perhaps TRBD1 (6 bases). The CDR3 contains 17 residues. Deletions cut 4 bases from V and 0 bases from J, with 13 bases between. In germline, CDR1 is LGHNA, CDR2 YNFKEQ. This CDR3 is CASSPDSLSSYNSPLHF. For the CDR3, the DNA is TGTGCCAGCAGCCCGGACAGCCTCAGCTCCTATAATTCACCCCTCCACTTT.

This clonotype was observed many times. This sequence joins TRBV6-2 or TRBV6-3 and TRBJ2-7; D may be TRBD2 (7 bases). CDR3 length: 15 residues. V dropped 6 bases and J dropped 2 bases, with 17 bases sitting between them. CDR1 MNHEY and CDR2 SVGEGT come from the germline V gene. The CDR3: CASRHGGTTTYEQYF. CDR3 DNA sequence: TGTGCCAGCAGGCACGGGGGGACAACGACCTACGAGCAGTACTTC.

The chain uses TRBV3-1 and TRBJ2-2; no reliable D call. Germline CDR1 is LGHDT and CDR2 is YNNKEL (reference sequence). Trimming cost V 0 bases and J 4 bases, with 12 bases left between them. The CDR3 has 16 amino acids. This CDR3 is CASSQEMGISTGELFF. The CDR3 DNA is TGTGCCAGCAGCCAAGAAATGGGGATAAGCACCGGGGAGCTGTTTTTT. The complete variable domain, with remaining parts taken from reference TRBV3-1 and TRBJ2-2, reads DTAVSQTPKYLVTQMGNDKSIKCEQNLGHDTMYWYKQDSKKFLKIMFSYNNKELIINETVPNRFSPKSPDKAHLNLHINSLELGDSAVYFCASSQEMGISTGELFFGEGSRLTVL.

This clonotype was recorded at least ten times. The chain carries TRBV6-5 and TRBJ1-1, with D hard to call. There are 11 residues in the CDR3. Trimming stripped 7 bases from V and 1 base from J, with 4 bases between. Germline V lookup: CDR1 MNHEY, CDR2 SVGAGI. CDR3 sequence reads: CASIKNTEAFF. CDR3 bases: TGTGCCAGCATTAAGAACACTGAAGCTTTCTTT.

This clonotype was detected ten times or more. The chain carries TRBV2 and TRBJ2-1; no clear D. CDR3 length: 13 amino acids. V was shortened by 2 bases and J by 5 bases, with 7 bases between the two germline ends. The germline gives CDR1 SNHLY, CDR2 FYNNEI. As DNA, the CDR3 is TGTGCCAGCAGTGAACAGACCCACAATGAGCAGTTCTTC. Its translation is CASSEQTHNEQFF.

This clonotype has at least ten counts. V is TRBV5-5 and J is TRBJ2-3; 16 bases align to TRBD2. J was trimmed by 0 bases and V by 4 bases; bases with no gene match: 5. The CDR3 extends over 18 amino acids. Germline CDR1 reads SGHKS; CDR2 reads YYEKEE (reference sequence). The CDR3 loop reads CASSPTGLAGGSTDTQYF. In nucleotides, the CDR3 is TGTGCCAGCAGCCCTACGGGACTAGCGGGGGGGAGCACAGATACGCAGTATTTT.

The chain is built from TRBV6-6 and TRBJ2-5; D is uncertain. The length of the CDR3 is 14 residues. Trimming took 2 bases from V and 5 from J, leaving 12 bases between them. Germline lookup yields CDR1 MNHNY and CDR2 SVGAGI (reference sequence). CDR3 protein: CASSYQGVEETQYF. The CDR3 coding sequence is TGTGCCAGCAGTTACCAAGGTGTGGAGGAGACCCAGTACTTC.

At least ten counts were recorded for this clonotype. This chain uses TRBV7-2 with TRBJ2-7; 10 bases are a match to TRBD2. Germline CDR1 reads SGHTA; CDR2 reads FQGNSA. V gave up 1 base and J gave up 5 bases; unmatched junction bases: 5. This CDR3 comprises 15 residues. CDR3 sequence: CASSLVSLAGDEQYV. The CDR3 nucleotides are TGTGCCAGCAGCTTAGTATCGCTAGCGGGGGACGAGCAGTACGTC.

This clonotype has more than one count but fewer than ten. The V call is TRBV9, the J call TRBJ2-3; D is unclear. CDR3 length equals 15 residues. The ends were cut back, 4 bases at V and 6 bases at J, with 18 bases in the middle. Germline V CDR1 and CDR2: SGDLS, YYNGEE. Here the CDR3 reads CASSPQPQSRDTQYF. CDR3 coding DNA: TGTGCCAGCAGCCCTCAACCCCAAAGCAGGGATACGCAGTATTTT.

This clonotype came up many times. CDR3 protein: CASSLGWGTDTQYF. For the CDR3, the DNA is TGTGCCAGCAGCTTGGGGTGGGGCACAGATACGCAGTATTTT. The genes are TRBV5-6 and TRBJ2-3; D not resolved. Deletions cut 0 bases from V and 1 base from J, with 6 bases between. CDR1 is SGHDT and CDR2 is YYEEEE in the germline V gene. The CDR3 is made up of 14 amino acids.

Ten or more counts support this clonotype. The V and J genes are TRBV12-3 or TRBV12-4 and TRBJ2-7, with 10 bases that match TRBD1. The CDR3 runs to 15 residues. The junction had 8 bases not matched to a gene; V was cut back by 6 bases and J by 3 bases. The CDR3 region has the DNA TGTGCCAGCAGCTATAAGACAGGGGGCGTCTACGAGCAGTACTTC. This translates into CASSYKTGGVYEQYF.

This clonotype was counted many times. The chain recombines TRBV30 with TRBJ2-7; D gene uncertain. The CDR3 sequence is 14 residues long. Trimming removed 3 bases at V and 2 bases at J, with 14 bases between. Germline loops: CDR1 GTSNPN, CDR2 SVGIG (reference sequence). Here the CDR3 DNA reads TGTGCCTGGAGGAGTAAGGTTCGCGCCTACGAGCAGTACTTC. Protein product: CAWRSKVRAYEQYF.

This clonotype was seen ten or more times. This chain links TRBV7-2 with TRBJ1-5, with D unclear. Trimming left V 5 bases short and J 7 bases short, with 12 bases between. The CDR3 runs to 13 residues. Germline V gene sequence: CDR1 SGHTA, CDR2 FQGNSA. CDR3 nucleotides: TGTGCCAGCAGCCCCAACGTGCAGCAGCCCCAGCATTTT. It yields the protein CASSPNVQQPQHF.

This clonotype has a count of ten or more. This rearrangement joins TRBV6-2 or TRBV6-3 to TRBJ2-7; D perhaps matches TRBD1 (8 bases). V lost 5 bases and J 2 bases, leaving 13 bases between the germline ends. The CDR3 runs 14 residues. Germline CDR1 MNHEY, CDR2 SVGEGT. The chain's CDR3 is CASSDRGGTYEQYF. DNA of the CDR3: TGTGCCAGCAGTGACAGGGGAGGGACCTACGAGCAGTACTTC.

Ten or more counts support this clonotype. CDR3 in DNA: TGCAGTGCTAGAGGGTCCAGCGGGGGGAGGGAGACCCAGTACTTC. It specifies CSARGSSGGRETQYF. The chain is built from TRBV20-1 and TRBJ2-5; 9 nucleotides align to TRBD2. The V segment lost 1 base and the J segment 5 bases; nucleotides outside the gene matches: 8. The germline gives CDR1 DFQATT, CDR2 SNEGSKA (reference sequence). This CDR3 spans 15 amino acids.

There are many counts of this clonotype. V and J are TRBV19 and TRBJ2-2, with D possibly being TRBD1 (6 bases). The CDR3 has 13 residues. Between the trimmed V and J ends, which lost 9 bases and 5 bases, there was a span of 13 bases. Germline-derived CDR1 and CDR2 are LNHDA and SQIVND (reference sequence). The CDR3 sequence: CASRRGGTGELFF. CDR3 nucleotide sequence: TGTGCCAGCCGCAGGGGCGGGACCGGGGAGCTGTTTTTT.

The V gene is TRBV12-5, the J gene TRBJ2-1; 7 nucleotides agree with TRBD2. Per the germline V gene, CDR1 is LGHNT and CDR2 is FRNRAP. The V gene end was trimmed by 0 bases and the J gene end by 8 bases; junction bases not matched to a gene: 7. The CDR3 runs to 15 residues. CDR3 DNA: TGTGCTAGTGGTTTGGTCGGGGGGAAGGTCCATGAGCAGTTCTTC. This encodes CASGLVGGKVHEQFF.

The table lists this clonotype with many counts. The chain recombines TRBV7-3 with TRBJ2-3, with a possible D match to TRBD2 (5 bases). This CDR3 contains 13 residues. Per the germline V gene, CDR1 is SGHTA and CDR2 is FQGTGA. V was cut by 5 bases and J by 13 bases, with 19 bases left in between. CDR3 protein: CASSPGSSGVKYF. The CDR3 coding sequence is TGTGCCAGCAGCCCGGGGTCATCTGGGGTGAAGTATTTT. Variable domain in full (rest from reference TRBV7-3 and TRBJ2-3): GAGVSQTPSNKVTEKGKYVELRCDPISGHTALYWYRQSLGQGPEFLIYFQGTGAADDSGLPNDRFFAVRPEGSVSTLKIQRTERGDSAVYLCASSPGSSGVKYFGPGTRLTVL.